Included here is one TCR beta chain sequence, with context. Its antigen is as yet unknown. Six healthy women, forming three identical twin pairs, donated samples. Reared together, all three twin pairs probably met the same infectious agents and vaccines. In the authors' methods: Clonotypes per individual ranged from about 85,000 to nearly 550,000. TCRdb recomputed calls from the 5' RACE reads with MiXCR, one row per CDR3 protein. TCRdb, not the original authors, processed these V and J calls. The table lists roughly 380,000 distinct CDR3 sequences, under 30% of them singletons. The V end was cut by 3 bases, the J end by 1 base, with 6 bases between. Germline CDR1 is SQVTM and CDR2 is ANQGSEA. This CDR3 has 12 residues. The sample belongs to a study of identical twins' blood T cells. The study, taken as a whole, reports: Environmental influences on twin similarity could not be excluded.

The J gene is TRBJ1-1, the V gene TRBV29-1; weak D call: TRBD1 (5 bases). The origin of this receptor is a woman between 18 and 50 years old in good health. Sequenced: PBMCs. CDR3 region: CSVDDRNTEAFF. The DNA of the CDR3 is TGCAGCGTTGACGACAGGAACACTGAAGCTTTCTTT. Full variable domain (outside the CDR3, taken from reference TRBV29-1 and TRBJ1-1): SAVISQKPSRDICQRGTSLTIQCQVDSQVTMMFWYRQQPGQSLTLIATANQGSEATYESGFVIDKFPISRPNLTFSTLTVSNMSPEDSSIYLCSVDDRNTEAFFGQGTRLTVV.